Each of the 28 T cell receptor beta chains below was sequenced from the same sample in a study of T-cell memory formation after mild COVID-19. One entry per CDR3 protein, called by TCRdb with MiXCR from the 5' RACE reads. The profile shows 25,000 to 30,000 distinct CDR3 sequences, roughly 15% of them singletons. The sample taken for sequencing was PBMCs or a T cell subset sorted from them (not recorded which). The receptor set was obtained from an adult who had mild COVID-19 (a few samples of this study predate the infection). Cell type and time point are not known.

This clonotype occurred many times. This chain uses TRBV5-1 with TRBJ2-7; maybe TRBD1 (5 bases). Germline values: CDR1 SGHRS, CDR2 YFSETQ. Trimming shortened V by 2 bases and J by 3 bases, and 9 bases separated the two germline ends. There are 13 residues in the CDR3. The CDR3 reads CASSFQGNYEQYF. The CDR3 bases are TGCGCCAGCAGCTTCCAGGGAAACTACGAGCAGTACTTC.

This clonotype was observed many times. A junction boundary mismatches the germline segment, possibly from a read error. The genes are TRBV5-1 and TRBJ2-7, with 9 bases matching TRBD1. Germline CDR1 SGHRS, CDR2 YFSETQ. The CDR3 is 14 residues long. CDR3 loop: CASSLGGDRDPPKF. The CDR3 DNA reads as TGCGCCAGCAGCTTGGGAGGGGACAGGGACCCCCCGAAGTTC.

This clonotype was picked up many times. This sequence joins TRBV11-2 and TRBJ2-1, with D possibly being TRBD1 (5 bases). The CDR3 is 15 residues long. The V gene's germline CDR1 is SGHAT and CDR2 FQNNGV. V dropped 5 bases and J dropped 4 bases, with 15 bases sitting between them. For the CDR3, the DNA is TGTGCCAGCAGCCCTATAAGTGGGGCATACAATGAGCAGTTCTTC. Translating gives CASSPISGAYNEQFF. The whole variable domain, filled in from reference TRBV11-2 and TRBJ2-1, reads EAGVAQSPRYKIIEKRQSVAFWCNPISGHATLYWYQQILGQGPKLLIQFQNNGVVDDSQLPKDRFSAERLKGVDSTLKIQPAKLEDSAVYLCASSPISGAYNEQFFGPGTRLTVL.

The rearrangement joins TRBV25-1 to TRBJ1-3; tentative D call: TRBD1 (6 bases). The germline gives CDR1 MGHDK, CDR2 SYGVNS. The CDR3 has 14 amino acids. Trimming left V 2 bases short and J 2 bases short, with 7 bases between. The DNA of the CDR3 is TGTGCCAGCAGTGAACCAGGGGCTGGAAACACCATATATTTT. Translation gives CASSEPGAGNTIYF.

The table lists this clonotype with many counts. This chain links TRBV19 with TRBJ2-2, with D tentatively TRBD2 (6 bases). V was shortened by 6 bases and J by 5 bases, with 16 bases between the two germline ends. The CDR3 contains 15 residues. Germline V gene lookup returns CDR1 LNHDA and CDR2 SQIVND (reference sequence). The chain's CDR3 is CASRNRQGGTGELFF. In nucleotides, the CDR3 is TGTGCCAGTAGAAATCGGCAGGGAGGTACCGGGGAGCTGTTTTTT.

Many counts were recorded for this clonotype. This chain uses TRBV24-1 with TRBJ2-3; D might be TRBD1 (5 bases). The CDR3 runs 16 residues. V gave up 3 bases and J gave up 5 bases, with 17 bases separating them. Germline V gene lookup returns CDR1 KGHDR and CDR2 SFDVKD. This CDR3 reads CATSDPRQTLGDTQYF. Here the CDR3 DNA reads TGTGCCACCAGTGATCCTCGACAGACCCTCGGAGATACGCAGTATTTT.

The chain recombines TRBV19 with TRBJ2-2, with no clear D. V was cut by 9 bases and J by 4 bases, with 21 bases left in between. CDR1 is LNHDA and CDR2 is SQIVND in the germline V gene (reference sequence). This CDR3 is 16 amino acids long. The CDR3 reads CASSSYSQSGTGELFF. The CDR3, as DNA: TGTGCCAGCAGCTCTTACAGCCAATCGGGCACCGGGGAGCTGTTTTTT. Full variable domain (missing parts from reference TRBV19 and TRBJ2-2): DGGITQSPKYLFRKEGQNVTLSCEQNLNHDAMYWYRQDPGQGLRLIYYSQIVNDFQKGDIAEGYSVSREKKESFPLTVTSAQKNPTAFYLCASSSYSQSGTGELFFGEGSRLTVL.

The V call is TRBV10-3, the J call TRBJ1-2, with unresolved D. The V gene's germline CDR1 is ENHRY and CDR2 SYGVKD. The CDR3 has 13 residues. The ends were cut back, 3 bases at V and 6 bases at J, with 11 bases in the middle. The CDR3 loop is CAISDGERDGYTF. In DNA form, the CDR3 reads TGTGCCATCAGTGATGGGGAACGGGATGGCTACACCTTC.

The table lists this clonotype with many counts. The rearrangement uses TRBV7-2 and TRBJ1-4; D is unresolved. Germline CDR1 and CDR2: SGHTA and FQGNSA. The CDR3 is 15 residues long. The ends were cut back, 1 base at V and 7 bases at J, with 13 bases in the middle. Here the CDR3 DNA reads TGTGCCAGCAGCTTAGGAGGGCTAGGCGGTGAAAAACTGTTTTTT. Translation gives CASSLGGLGGEKLFF.

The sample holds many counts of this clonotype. For the CDR3, the DNA is TGTGCCAGCAGCCCGAGTTTCTCGCCTACCTACGAGCAGTACTTC. Translating gives CASSPSFSPTYEQYF. The V and J genes are TRBV3-1 and TRBJ2-7; D is ambiguous. The CDR3 is 15 residues long. The V end was cut by 4 bases, the J end by 2 bases, with 15 bases between. The germline gives CDR1 LGHDT, CDR2 YNNKEL (reference sequence).

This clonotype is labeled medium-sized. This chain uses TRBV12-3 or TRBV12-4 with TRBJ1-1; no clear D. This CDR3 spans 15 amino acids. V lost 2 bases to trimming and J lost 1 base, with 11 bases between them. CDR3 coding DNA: TGTGCCAGCAGTTTACTGCGCCCGGGGAACACTGAAGCTTTCTTT. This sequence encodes CASSLLRPGNTEAFF.

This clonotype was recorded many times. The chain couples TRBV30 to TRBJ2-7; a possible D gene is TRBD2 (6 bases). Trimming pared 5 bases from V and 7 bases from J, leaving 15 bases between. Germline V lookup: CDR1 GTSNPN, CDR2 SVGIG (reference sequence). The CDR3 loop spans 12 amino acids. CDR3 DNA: TGTGCCTGGGGGGGGACTCCTTGGGAGCAGTACTTC. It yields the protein CAWGGTPWEQYF.

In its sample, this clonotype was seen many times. This CDR3 is CATSDFKSTIAGGPYNEQFF. The CDR3 DNA reads TGTGCCACCAGTGATTTTAAGTCCACCATAGCGGGAGGGCCCTACAATGAGCAGTTCTTC. The chain carries TRBV24-1 and TRBJ2-1; 11 bases are a match to TRBD2. Germline V CDR1 and CDR2: KGHDR, SFDVKD. Trimming at V came to 1 base and at J to 2 bases, leaving 12 bases not matched to a gene. The CDR3 has 20 amino acids.

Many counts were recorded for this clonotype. CDR3 loop: CASSLYGPNTGELFF. CDR3 coding DNA: TGCGCCAGCAGCTTGTACGGACCGAACACCGGGGAGCTGTTTTTT. This chain joins TRBV5-1 and TRBJ2-2, with no clear D. This CDR3 has 15 residues. Looked up from germline, CDR1 is SGHRS and CDR2 is YFSETQ. V was clipped by 1 base and J by 0 bases, with 7 bases between them.

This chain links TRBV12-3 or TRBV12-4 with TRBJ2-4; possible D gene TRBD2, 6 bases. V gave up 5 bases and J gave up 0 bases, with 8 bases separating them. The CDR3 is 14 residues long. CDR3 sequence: CASSLGLAKNIQYF. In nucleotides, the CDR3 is TGTGCCAGCAGTCTGGGACTAGCCAAAAACATTCAGTACTTC.

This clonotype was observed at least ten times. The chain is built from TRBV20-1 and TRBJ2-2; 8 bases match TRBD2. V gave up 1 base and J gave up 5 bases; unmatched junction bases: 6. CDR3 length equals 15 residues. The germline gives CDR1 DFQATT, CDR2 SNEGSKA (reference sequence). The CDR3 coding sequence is TGCAGTGCTAGAGTGGCGGGGGGCGGAACCGGGGAGCTGTTTTTT. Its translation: CSARVAGGGTGELFF.

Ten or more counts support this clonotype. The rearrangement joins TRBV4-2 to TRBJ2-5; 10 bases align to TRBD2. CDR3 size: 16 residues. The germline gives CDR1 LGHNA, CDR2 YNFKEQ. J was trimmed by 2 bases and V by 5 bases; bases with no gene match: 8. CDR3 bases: TGTGCCAGCAGCGCTAGCGGGGGAGTGCTTCAAGAGACCCAGTACTTC. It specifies CASSASGGVLQETQYF.

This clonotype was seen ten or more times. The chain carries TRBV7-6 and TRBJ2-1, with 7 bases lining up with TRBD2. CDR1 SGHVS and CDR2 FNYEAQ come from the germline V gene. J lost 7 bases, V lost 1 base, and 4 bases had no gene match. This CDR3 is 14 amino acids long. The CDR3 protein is CASSLVAGVNEQFF. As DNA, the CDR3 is TGTGCCAGCAGCTTAGTGGCGGGAGTGAATGAGCAGTTCTTC.

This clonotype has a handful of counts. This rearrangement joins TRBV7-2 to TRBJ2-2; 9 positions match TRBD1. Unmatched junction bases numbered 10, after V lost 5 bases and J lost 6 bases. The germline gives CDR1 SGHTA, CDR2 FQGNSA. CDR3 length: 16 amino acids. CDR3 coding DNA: TGTGCCAGCAGCAAACCGGGACAGGGTAGGGCCGGGGAGCTGTTTTTT. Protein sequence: CASSKPGQGRAGELFF. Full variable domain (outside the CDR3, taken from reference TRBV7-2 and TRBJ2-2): GAGVSQSPSNKVTEKGKDVELRCDPISGHTALYWYRQSLGQGLEFLIYFQGNSAPDKSGLPSDRFSAERTGGSVSTLTIQRTQQEDSAVYLCASSKPGQGRAGELFFGEGSRLTVL.

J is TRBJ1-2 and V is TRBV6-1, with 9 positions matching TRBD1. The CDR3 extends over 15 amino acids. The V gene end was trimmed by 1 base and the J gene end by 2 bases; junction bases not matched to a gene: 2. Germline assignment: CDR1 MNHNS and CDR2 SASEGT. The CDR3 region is CASSEGQGGNYGYTF. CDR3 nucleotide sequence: TGTGCCAGCAGTGAAGGACAGGGGGGGAACTATGGCTACACCTTC.

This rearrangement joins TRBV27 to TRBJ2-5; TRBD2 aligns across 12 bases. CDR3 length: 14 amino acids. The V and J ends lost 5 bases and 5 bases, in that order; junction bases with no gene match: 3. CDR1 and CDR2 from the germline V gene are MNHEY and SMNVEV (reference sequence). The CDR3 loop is CASSPGTSGETQYF. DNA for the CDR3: TGTGCCAGCAGTCCGGGGACTAGCGGGGAGACCCAGTACTTC.

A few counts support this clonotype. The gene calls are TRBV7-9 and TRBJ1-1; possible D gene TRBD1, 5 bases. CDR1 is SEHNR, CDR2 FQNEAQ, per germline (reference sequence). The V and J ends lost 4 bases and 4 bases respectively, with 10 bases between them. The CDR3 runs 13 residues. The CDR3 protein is CASSSRGGTEAFF. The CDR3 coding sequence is TGTGCCAGCAGCTCTCGCGGGGGCACTGAAGCTTTCTTT.

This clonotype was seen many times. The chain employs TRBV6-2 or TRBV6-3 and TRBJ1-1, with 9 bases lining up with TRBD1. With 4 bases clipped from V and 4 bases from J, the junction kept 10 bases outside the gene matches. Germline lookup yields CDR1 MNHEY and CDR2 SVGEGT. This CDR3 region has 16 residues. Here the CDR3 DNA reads TGTGCCAGCAGTTCGAACCGGGACAGGGTTGGCACTGAAGCTTTCTTT. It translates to CASSSNRDRVGTEAFF.

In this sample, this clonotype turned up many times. This chain's CDR3 is CASSPEMPGGDTQYF. CDR3 bases: TGCGCCAGCAGCCCCGAGATGCCCGGGGGGGATACGCAGTATTTT. The chain couples TRBV5-1 to TRBJ2-3, with TRBD2 identical over 7 bases. CDR3 size: 15 residues. V shed 4 bases, J shed 6 bases, and the junction held 11 bases outside the gene matches. Germline loops: CDR1 SGHRS, CDR2 YFSETQ.

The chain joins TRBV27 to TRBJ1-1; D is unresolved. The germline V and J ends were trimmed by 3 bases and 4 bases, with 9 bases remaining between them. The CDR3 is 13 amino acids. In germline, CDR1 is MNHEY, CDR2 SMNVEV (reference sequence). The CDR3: CASSFFGSTEAFF. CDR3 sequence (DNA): TGTGCCAGCAGTTTCTTCGGGAGCACTGAAGCTTTCTTT.

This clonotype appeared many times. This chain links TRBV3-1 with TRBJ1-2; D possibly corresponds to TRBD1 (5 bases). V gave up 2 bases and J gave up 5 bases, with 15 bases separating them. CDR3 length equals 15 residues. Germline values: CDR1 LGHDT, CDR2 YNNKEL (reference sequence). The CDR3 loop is CASSQPGPPIYGYTF. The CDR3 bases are TGTGCCAGCAGCCAACCGGGACCGCCAATTTATGGCTACACCTTC.

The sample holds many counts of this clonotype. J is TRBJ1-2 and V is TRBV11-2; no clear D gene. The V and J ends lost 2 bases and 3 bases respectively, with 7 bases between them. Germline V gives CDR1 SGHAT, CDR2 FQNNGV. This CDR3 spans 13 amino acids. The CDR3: CASSLIPDYGYTF. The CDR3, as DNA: TGTGCCAGCAGCTTAATCCCAGACTATGGCTACACCTTC.

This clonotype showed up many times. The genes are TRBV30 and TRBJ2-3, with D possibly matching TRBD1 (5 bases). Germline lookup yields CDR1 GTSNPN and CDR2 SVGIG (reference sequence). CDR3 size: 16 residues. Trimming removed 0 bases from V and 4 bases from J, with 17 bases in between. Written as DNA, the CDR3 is TGTGCCTGGAGTGTAAGAAGGACAAACATCCCAGATACGCAGTATTTT. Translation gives CAWSVRRTNIPDTQYF.